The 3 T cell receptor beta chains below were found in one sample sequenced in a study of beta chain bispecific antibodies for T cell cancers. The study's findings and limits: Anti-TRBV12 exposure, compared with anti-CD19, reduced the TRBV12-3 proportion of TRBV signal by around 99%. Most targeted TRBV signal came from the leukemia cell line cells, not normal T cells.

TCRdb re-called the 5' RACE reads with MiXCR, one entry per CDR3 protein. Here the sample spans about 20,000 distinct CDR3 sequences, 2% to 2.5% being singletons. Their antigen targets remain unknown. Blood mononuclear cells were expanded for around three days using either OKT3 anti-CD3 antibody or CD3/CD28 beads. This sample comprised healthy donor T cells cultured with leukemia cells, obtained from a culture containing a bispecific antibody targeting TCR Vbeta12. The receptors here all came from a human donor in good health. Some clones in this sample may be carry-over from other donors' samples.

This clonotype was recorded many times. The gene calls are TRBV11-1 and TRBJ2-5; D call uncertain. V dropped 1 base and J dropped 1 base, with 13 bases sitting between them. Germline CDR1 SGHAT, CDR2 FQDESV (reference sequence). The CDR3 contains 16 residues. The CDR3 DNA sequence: TGTGCCAGCAGCTTAGGGCCAGAAATCTTCCAAGAGACCCAGTACTTC. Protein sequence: CASSLGPEIFQETQYF.

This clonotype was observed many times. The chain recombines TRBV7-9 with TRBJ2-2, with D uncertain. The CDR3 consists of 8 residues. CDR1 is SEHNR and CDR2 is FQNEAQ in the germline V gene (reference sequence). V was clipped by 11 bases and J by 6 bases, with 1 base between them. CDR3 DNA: TGTGCCGCCGGGGAGCTGTTTTTT. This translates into CAAGELFF.

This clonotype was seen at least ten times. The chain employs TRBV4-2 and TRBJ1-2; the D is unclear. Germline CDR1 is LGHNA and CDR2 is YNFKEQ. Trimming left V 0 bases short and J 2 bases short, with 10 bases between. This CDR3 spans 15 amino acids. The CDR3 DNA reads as TGTGCCAGCAGCCAAGACCTGGGAACCAACTATGGCTACACCTTC. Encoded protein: CASSQDLGTNYGYTF.